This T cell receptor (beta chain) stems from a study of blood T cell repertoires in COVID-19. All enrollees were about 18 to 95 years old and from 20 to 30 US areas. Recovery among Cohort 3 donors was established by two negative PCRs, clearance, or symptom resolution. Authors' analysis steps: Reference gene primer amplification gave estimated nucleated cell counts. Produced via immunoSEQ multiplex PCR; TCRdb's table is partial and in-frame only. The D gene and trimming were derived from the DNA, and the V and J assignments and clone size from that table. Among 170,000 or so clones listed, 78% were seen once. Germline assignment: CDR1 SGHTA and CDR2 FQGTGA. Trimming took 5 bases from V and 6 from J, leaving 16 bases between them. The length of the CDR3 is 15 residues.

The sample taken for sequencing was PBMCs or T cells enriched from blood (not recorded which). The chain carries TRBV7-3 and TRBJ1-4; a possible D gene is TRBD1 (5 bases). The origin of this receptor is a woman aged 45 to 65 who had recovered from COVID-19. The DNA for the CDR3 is TGTGCCAGCAGCGCGACGGGGAGGGGAGATGAAAAACTGTTTTTT. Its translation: CASSATGRGDEKLFF. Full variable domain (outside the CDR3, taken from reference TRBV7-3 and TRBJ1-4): GAGVSQTPSNKVTEKGKYVELRCDPISGHTALYWYRQSLGQGPEFLIYFQGTGAADDSGLPNDRFFAVRPEGSVSTLKIQRTERGDSAVYLCASSATGRGDEKLFFGSGTQLSVL.